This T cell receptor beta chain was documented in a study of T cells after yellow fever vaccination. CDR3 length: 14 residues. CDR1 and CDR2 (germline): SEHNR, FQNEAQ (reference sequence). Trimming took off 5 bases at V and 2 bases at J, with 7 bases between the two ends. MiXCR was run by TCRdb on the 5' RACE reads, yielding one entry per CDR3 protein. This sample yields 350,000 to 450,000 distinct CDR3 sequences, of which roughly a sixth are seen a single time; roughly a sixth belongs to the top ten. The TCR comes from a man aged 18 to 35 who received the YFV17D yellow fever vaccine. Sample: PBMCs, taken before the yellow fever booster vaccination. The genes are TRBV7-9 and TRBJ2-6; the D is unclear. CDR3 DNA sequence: TGTGCCAGCAGCGCTTATACTGGGGCCAACGTCCTGACTTTC. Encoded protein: CASSAYTGANVLTF.